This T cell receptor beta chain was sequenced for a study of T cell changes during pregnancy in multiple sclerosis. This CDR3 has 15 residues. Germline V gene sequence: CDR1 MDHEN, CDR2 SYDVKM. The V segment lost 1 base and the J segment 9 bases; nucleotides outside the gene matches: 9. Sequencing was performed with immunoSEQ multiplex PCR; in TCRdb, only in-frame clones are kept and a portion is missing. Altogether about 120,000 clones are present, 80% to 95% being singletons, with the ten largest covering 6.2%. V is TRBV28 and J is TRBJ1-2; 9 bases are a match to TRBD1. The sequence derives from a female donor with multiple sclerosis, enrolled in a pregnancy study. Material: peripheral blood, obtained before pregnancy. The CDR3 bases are TGTGCCAGCAGTTTATTCACAGGGGGCGACGAAAGCTACACCTTC. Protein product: CASSLFTGGDESYTF.